This TCR beta chain derives from a study of identical twins. Whole-study results and caveats: Possibly, invariant MAIT and iNKT cells partly confounded zero-insertion analyses. Low generation probability was overrepresented in out-of-frame alpha sequences shared by twins. Rather than following the same donors, the conclusions depended on cross-sectional statistical analysis. Weaker excess sharing between twins was seen in beta out-of-frame sequences.

A few counts support this clonotype. Antigen specificity is unknown. TCRdb re-called the 5' RACE reads through MiXCR, storing one row per CDR3 protein. The table lists some 560,000 distinct CDR3 sequences, approximately 10% of them singletons, with roughly 3% in the top ten. V trimming: 4 bases; J trimming: 1 base; junction bases outside the gene matches: 9. Germline values: CDR1 SGHVS, CDR2 FQNEAQ. There are 16 residues in the CDR3. The same sample was also studied in work on yellow fever vaccine responses in identical twins.

The sequence was collected from a woman between 18 and 29 years old in good health. The chain joins TRBV7-8 to TRBJ2-5; TRBD1 aligns across 7 bases. Material: PBMCs. The CDR3 spells CASSSQGVGRQETQYF. CDR3 bases: TGTGCCAGCAGCTCTCAGGGGGTAGGGCGCCAAGAGACCCAGTACTTC.